The 12 T cell receptor beta chains presented below share a single source sample, sequenced in a study of CD8 T cells in ankylosing spondylitis. The antigens these receptors bind are not known. Study-wide results and limits: Several highly homologous variants made up a TCR beta motif, and this motif appeared characteristic of ankylosing spondylitis blood.

Each CDR3 protein is one row after TCRdb ran MiXCR on the 5' RACE reads. The table lists hundreds of thousands of distinct CDR3 sequences, about 12% of them singletons. The sequenced sample consisted of blood, either unsorted or a sorted T cell fraction (not recorded which). The source of these receptors is a male donor with ankylosing spondylitis.

This clonotype was found a few times. The chain is built from TRBV5-6 and TRBJ2-7, with TRBD2 identical over 10 bases. The CDR3 runs to 20 residues. Germline V gives CDR1 SGHDT, CDR2 YYEEEE. The J segment lost 5 bases and the V segment lost 0 bases, leaving 20 bases of the junction unmatched. The CDR3 nucleotides read TGTGCCAGCAGCTTGGGCTTTTTATCGCCTAGCGGGAGTGGTATAGACGAGCAGTACTTC. Amino acid sequence: CASSLGFLSPSGSGIDEQYF.

This clonotype was seen ten or more times. The chain uses TRBV20-1 and TRBJ2-7; D gene uncertain. This CDR3 region has 13 residues. Germline CDR1 reads DFQATT; CDR2 reads SNEGSKA (reference sequence). V gave up 2 bases and J gave up 6 bases, with 14 bases separating them. This CDR3 reads CSARPGSLGEQYF. The CDR3 DNA is TGCAGTGCTAGACCCGGAAGTCTCGGCGAGCAGTACTTC.

The gene calls are TRBV12-3 or TRBV12-4 and TRBJ2-1; perhaps D is TRBD1 or TRBD2 (6 bases each). V was clipped by 6 bases and J by 0 bases, with 15 bases between them. This CDR3 region has 16 residues. The CDR3 sequence is CASRDSGGHSYNEQFF. The CDR3 DNA sequence: TGTGCCAGCAGGGACTCCGGGGGCCACTCCTACAATGAGCAGTTCTTC.

This clonotype has only a few counts. This sequence joins TRBV27 and TRBJ1-1, with D unresolved. Per the germline V gene, CDR1 is MNHEY and CDR2 is SMNVEV (reference sequence). The CDR3 loop spans 14 amino acids. V gave up 3 bases and J gave up 1 base, with 9 bases separating them. As DNA, the CDR3 is TGTGCCAGCAGTTTCCGACGGTCGAACACTGAAGCTTTCTTT. Translated: CASSFRRSNTEAFF.

The chain uses TRBV10-3 and TRBJ1-2; D remains ambiguous. Looked up from germline, CDR1 is ENHRY and CDR2 is SYGVKD. V shed 4 bases and J shed 6 bases, with 6 bases lying between them. The CDR3 length is 11 residues. In DNA, the CDR3 is TGTGCCATCAGTGGGGCGGATGGCTACACCTTC. Translating it yields CAISGADGYTF.

The sample holds many counts of this clonotype. The chain carries TRBV6-5 and TRBJ1-2; no clear D. V lost 2 bases and J 4 bases, leaving 11 bases between the germline ends. In germline, CDR1 is MNHEY, CDR2 SVGAGI. The CDR3 covers 14 residues. The CDR3 DNA follows: TGTGCCAGCAGTTACGGTCAAACCAGCTATGGCTACACCTTC. As protein: CASSYGQTSYGYTF.

The chain uses TRBV6-1 and TRBJ2-2; TRBD2 matches 8 bases. The CDR3 spans 18 residues. V gave up 6 bases and J gave up 4 bases; unmatched junction bases: 16. Per germline, CDR1 MNHNS and CDR2 SASEGT. The CDR3 is CASSPNRGGGLGTGELFF. The CDR3 DNA is TGTGCCAGCAGCCCAAACCGGGGGGGCGGGTTAGGCACCGGGGAGCTGTTTTTT.

Here the CDR3 reads CASSFGADLDEQYF. The CDR3 DNA follows: TGCGCCAGCAGCTTCGGCGCGGATTTGGACGAGCAGTACTTC. This chain links TRBV5-1 with TRBJ2-7; D uncertain. Germline V gene sequence: CDR1 SGHRS, CDR2 YFSETQ. The CDR3 consists of 14 residues. Trimming stripped 2 bases from V and 5 bases from J, with 14 bases between.

The chain uses TRBV20-1 and TRBJ2-7; D ambiguous. This CDR3 comprises 13 residues. Germline CDR1 reads DFQATT; CDR2 reads SNEGSKA (reference sequence). The V and J ends lost 0 bases and 2 bases respectively, with 8 bases between them. The CDR3 nucleotides are TGCAGTGCTAGAGATGGGCCGCCCTACGAGCAGTACTTC. It is translated as CSARDGPPYEQYF.

This clonotype was recorded many times. The V call is TRBV12-3 or TRBV12-4, the J call TRBJ1-2; no firm D call. CDR3 length: 14 residues. The ends were cut back, 3 bases at V and 1 base at J, with 9 bases in the middle. CDR3 amino acids: CASSFAVLNYGYTF. The DNA of the CDR3 is TGTGCCAGCAGTTTCGCCGTTCTTAACTATGGCTACACCTTC.

The chain recombines TRBV20-1 with TRBJ1-6, with unresolved D. CDR1 and CDR2 (germline): DFQATT, SNEGSKA (reference sequence). The V end lost 0 bases, the J end lost 0 bases, and 12 bases lay between the germline ends. The CDR3 runs 17 residues. CDR3 region: CSARDSADSSYNSPLHF. CDR3 in DNA: TGCAGTGCTAGAGATTCGGCAGATAGCTCCTATAATTCACCCCTCCACTTT.

This clonotype was seen a handful of times. This chain connects TRBV5-1 to TRBJ2-1, with D unresolved. The CDR3 covers 15 residues. Deletions cut 3 bases from V and 6 bases from J, with 16 bases between. Per the germline V gene, CDR1 is SGHRS and CDR2 is YFSETQ. The DNA for the CDR3 is TGCGCCAGCAGCTCAACCGGGTTACCCCCCAATGAGCAGTTCTTC. It specifies CASSSTGLPPNEQFF.